This T cell receptor (beta chain) originates from a study of blood T cell repertoires in COVID-19. Study-wide context: Samples came from the United States, Italy and Spain, spanning acute and convalescent COVID-19.

Trimming left V 0 bases short and J 5 bases short, with 14 bases between. This CDR3 is built from 15 residues. Germline V lookup: CDR1 MGHRA, CDR2 YSYEKL. Assay used: immunoSEQ multiplex PCR; TCRdb lists only in-frame clones, some missing. Here the sample spans over 100,000 clones, about 85% being singletons. The clonotype was recovered from a middle-aged man with acute or convalescent COVID-19. This rearrangement joins TRBV4-1 to TRBJ2-7; weak D call: TRBD1 (5 bases). The sample taken for sequencing was peripheral blood. In DNA form, the CDR3 reads TGCGCCAGCAGCCAAGATTGGATGGGGCTCGACGAGCAGTACTTC. This codes for CASSQDWMGLDEQYF.